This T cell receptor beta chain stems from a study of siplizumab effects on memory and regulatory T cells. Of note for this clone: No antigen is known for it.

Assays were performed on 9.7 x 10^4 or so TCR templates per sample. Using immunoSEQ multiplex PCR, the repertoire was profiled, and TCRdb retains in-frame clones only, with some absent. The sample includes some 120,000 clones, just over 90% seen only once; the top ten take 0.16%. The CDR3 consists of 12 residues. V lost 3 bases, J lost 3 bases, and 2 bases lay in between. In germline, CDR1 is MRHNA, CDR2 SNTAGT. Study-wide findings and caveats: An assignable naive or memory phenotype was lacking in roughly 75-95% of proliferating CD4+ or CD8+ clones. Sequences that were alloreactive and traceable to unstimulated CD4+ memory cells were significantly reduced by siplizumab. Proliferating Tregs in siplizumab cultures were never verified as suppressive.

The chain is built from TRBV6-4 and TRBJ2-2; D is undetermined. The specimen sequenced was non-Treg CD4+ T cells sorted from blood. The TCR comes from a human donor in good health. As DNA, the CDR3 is TGTGCCAGCAGTGAGGACACCGGGGAGCTGTTTTTT. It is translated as CASSEDTGELFF.